Listed here are 18 T cell receptor beta chains from one sample, sequenced in a study of OX40 agonist ivuxolimab in advanced cancers. Using immunoSEQ multiplex PCR, the repertoire was profiled, and TCRdb retains in-frame clones only, with some absent. Here the sample spans more than 80,000 clones, around nine tenths being singletons. The source was CD4+ or CD8+ T cells sorted from blood, collected in a trial of the OX40 agonist ivuxolimab. The receptors here all came from an adult with an advanced solid tumor such as melanoma, head and neck, liver or kidney cancer.

V is TRBV30 and J is TRBJ1-2, with D maybe TRBD1 (6 bases). Trimming left V 0 bases short and J 9 bases short, with 14 bases between. CDR1 and CDR2 (germline): GTSNPN, SVGIG (reference sequence). This CDR3 region has 13 residues. This chain's CDR3 is CAWSVEGDTSYTF. CDR3 sequence (DNA): TGTGCCTGGAGTGTAGAAGGGGACACTAGCTACACCTTC. Looking up the rest from reference TRBV30 and TRBJ1-2 gives the full variable domain: SQTIHQWPATLVQPVGSPLSLECTVEGTSNPNLYWYRQAAGRGLQLLFYSVGIGQISSEVPQNLSASRPQDRQFILSSKKLLLSDSGFYLCAWSVEGDTSYTFGSGTRLTVV.

V usage is TRBV5-5 and J usage is TRBJ1-2; tentative D call: TRBD1 (6 bases). The V gene's germline CDR1 is SGHKS and CDR2 YYEKEE (reference sequence). This CDR3 is 14 amino acids long. Trimming took 0 bases from V and 13 from J, leaving 19 bases between them. The CDR3 nucleotides read TGTGCCAGCAGCTTGGGGACAGTCGGTCTGGGTCCCACCTTC. Translated: CASSLGTVGLGPTF. Full variable domain (missing parts from reference TRBV5-5 and TRBJ1-2): DAGVTQSPTHLIKTRGQQVTLRCSPISGHKSVSWYQQVLGQGPQFIFQYYEKEERGRGNFPDRFSARQFPNYSSELNVNALLLGDSALYLCASSLGTVGLGPTFGSGTRLTVV.

This sequence joins TRBV19 and TRBJ1-1, with D uncertain. V was cut by 5 bases and J by 7 bases, with 8 bases left in between. Per the germline V gene, CDR1 is LNHDA and CDR2 is SQIVND (reference sequence). The CDR3 sequence is 11 residues long. This CDR3 reads CASSSRGEAFF. The CDR3 DNA reads as TGTGCCAGTAGTTCCCGGGGTGAAGCTTTCTTT.

The V gene is TRBV6-6, the J gene TRBJ2-7; perhaps TRBD1 as D (5 bases). The CDR3 extends over 13 amino acids. Deletions cut 11 bases from V and 4 bases from J, with 18 bases between. Germline-derived CDR1 and CDR2 are MNHNY and SVGAGI (reference sequence). CDR3 protein: CAGANKRGYEQYF. Here the CDR3 DNA reads TGTGCCGGGGCAAATAAAAGGGGTTACGAGCAGTACTTC.

The CDR3, as DNA: TGTGCCAGCAGTGAACAGACTAGCGGGAGTGAGCAGTTCTTC. Encoded protein: CASSEQTSGSEQFF. This chain links TRBV2 with TRBJ2-1; 12 bases map to TRBD2. Germline CDR1 reads SNHLY; CDR2 reads FYNNEI. Trimming removed 2 bases from V and 9 bases from J; junction bases left unmatched: 2. The CDR3 loop spans 14 amino acids.

The rearrangement links TRBV5-1 to TRBJ2-7, with D possibly TRBD1 on 7 matching bases. Germline assignment: CDR1 SGHRS and CDR2 YFSETQ. CDR3 size: 12 residues. Trimming left V 5 bases short and J 7 bases short, with 13 bases between. CDR3 in amino acids: CASSSQGGEQYF. The CDR3 nucleotides are TGCGCCAGCAGTAGCCAGGGGGGAGAGCAGTACTTC. The variable domain in full, with the rest retrieved from reference TRBV5-1 and TRBJ2-7, is KAGVTQTPRYLIKTRGQQVTLSCSPISGHRSVSWYQQTPGQGLQFLFEYFSETQRNKGNFPGRFSGRQFSNSRSEMNVSTLELGDSALYLCASSSQGGEQYFGPGTRLTVT.

This CDR3 reads CASSERTRSYGYTF. The CDR3 DNA reads as TGTGCCAGCAGTGAGAGGACCCGATCCTATGGCTACACCTTC. V is TRBV2 and J is TRBJ1-2; no definite D call. The ends were cut back, 3 bases at V and 4 bases at J, with 12 bases in the middle. The CDR3 covers 14 residues. Germline V gives CDR1 SNHLY, CDR2 FYNNEI. The full variable domain, its missing parts supplied by reference TRBV2 and TRBJ1-2, is EPEVTQTPSHQVTQMGQEVILRCVPISNHLYFYWYRQILGQKVEFLVSFYNNEISEKSEIFDDQFSVERPDGSNFTLKIRSTKLEDSAMYFCASSERTRSYGYTFGSGTRLTVV.

The chain combines TRBV30 with TRBJ1-1; 10 positions agree with TRBD1. The germline CDR1 and CDR2 sequences are GTSNPN and SVGIG (reference sequence). V dropped 7 bases and J dropped 10; count of bases not matched to a gene: 9. The CDR3 loop spans 12 amino acids. The CDR3 region has the DNA TGTGCCTACTCTGGGACAGGGGTTGGAGCTTTCTTT. Translated: CAYSGTGVGAFF.

The V call is TRBV29-1, the J call TRBJ2-7; 13 nucleotides line up with TRBD2. The CDR3 loop spans 13 amino acids. Germline CDR1 and CDR2: SQVTM and ANQGSEA. The trim removed 6 bases at V and 3 bases at J, leaving 2 bases unmatched. The CDR3 protein is CSVRTSGGYEQYF. The CDR3 region has the DNA TGCAGCGTCAGGACTAGCGGGGGCTACGAGCAGTACTTC.

This chain links TRBV27 with TRBJ2-2; D assignment may be TRBD1 or TRBD2 (5 bases each). Germline V gene data show CDR1 as MNHEY and CDR2 as SMNVEV (reference sequence). The CDR3 totals 14 residues. The V and J ends lost 8 bases and 0 bases respectively, with 10 bases between them. In DNA form, the CDR3 reads TGTGCCAGCCGAGGGACGTCGAACACCGGGGAGCTGTTTTTT. It specifies CASRGTSNTGELFF.

The gene calls are TRBV18 and TRBJ2-3, with D perhaps TRBD2 (5 bases). The CDR3 totals 15 residues. The V gene's germline CDR1 is KGHSH and CDR2 LQKENI. Trimming cost V 3 bases and J 0 bases, with 10 bases left between them. CDR3 in amino acids: CASSPGIASTDTQYF. The CDR3 region has the DNA TGTGCCAGCTCACCCGGGATTGCTAGCACAGATACGCAGTATTTT.

J is TRBJ2-7 and V is TRBV5-1; D tentatively fits TRBD1 or TRBD2 (5 bases each). Germline V gene sequence: CDR1 SGHRS, CDR2 YFSETQ. The V end lost 7 bases, the J end lost 0 bases, and 11 bases lay between the germline ends. This CDR3 has 13 amino acids. The CDR3 bases are TGCGCCAGCCCGGGACGGCGCTCCTACGAGCAGTACTTC. It is translated as CASPGRRSYEQYF.

This chain connects TRBV7-2 to TRBJ1-4; 7 nucleotides agree with TRBD1. The germline V gene has CDR1 SGHTA and CDR2 FQGNSA. Trimming cost V 5 bases and J 3 bases; bases outside gene matches: 6. The CDR3 sequence is 15 residues long. The CDR3 DNA reads as TGTGCCAGCAGCCCGGAGGGGACAGCTAATGAAAAACTGTTTTTT. Its protein product is CASSPEGTANEKLFF. The variable domain in full, with the rest retrieved from reference TRBV7-2 and TRBJ1-4, is GAGVSQSPSNKVTEKGKDVELRCDPISGHTALYWYRQSLGQGLEFLIYFQGNSAPDKSGLPSDRFSAERTGGSVSTLTIQRTQQEDSAVYLCASSPEGTANEKLFFGSGTQLSVL.

V gene TRBV6-6 combines with J gene TRBJ2-7; possibly TRBD1 for D (6 bases). Trimming removed 2 bases at V and 5 bases at J, with 7 bases between. There are 12 residues in the CDR3. Germline CDR1 is MNHNY and CDR2 is SVGAGI (reference sequence). This CDR3 is CASSYRGNEQYF. CDR3 nucleotide sequence: TGTGCCAGCAGTTACAGGGGGAACGAGCAGTACTTC.

The chain links TRBV21-1 to TRBJ2-7; TRBD2, as called in the table, went unchecked against the DNA. TRBV21-1 is a pseudogene segment. The CDR3 totals 15 residues. CDR3 region: CASSSSGSLPYEQYF. In nucleotides, the CDR3 is TGTGCCAGCAGCAGTAGCGGGTCCTTGCCCTACGAGCAGTACTTC.

V and J are TRBV6-5 and TRBJ2-1; D perhaps matches TRBD1 (5 bases). V lost 7 bases, J lost 0 bases, and 13 bases lay in between. CDR3 length: 15 amino acids. Germline V gene sequence: CDR1 MNHEY, CDR2 SVGAGI. CDR3 sequence: CASKGAQSSYNEQFF. CDR3 bases: TGTGCCAGCAAAGGGGCTCAGAGCTCCTACAATGAGCAGTTCTTC.

This clone was detected only once. In nucleotides, the CDR3 is TGTGCCAGCTCACCCACAAAGTTGAACACCGGGGAGCTGTTTTTT. Its protein is CASSPTKLNTGELFF. This sequence joins TRBV18 and TRBJ2-2; D gene ambiguous. The CDR3 length is 15 residues. The ends were cut back, 3 bases at V and 1 base at J, with 9 bases in the middle. CDR1 is KGHSH, CDR2 LQKENI, per germline.

CDR3 sequence reads: CASSQVVGEKLFF. The CDR3 DNA reads as TGCGCCAGCAGCCAGGTGGTGGGGGAAAAACTGTTTTTT. The chain combines TRBV4-3 with TRBJ1-4; D is unclear. Per germline, CDR1 LGHNA and CDR2 YSLEER. CDR3 length: 13 amino acids. The V end was cut by 3 bases, the J end by 8 bases, with 10 bases between.